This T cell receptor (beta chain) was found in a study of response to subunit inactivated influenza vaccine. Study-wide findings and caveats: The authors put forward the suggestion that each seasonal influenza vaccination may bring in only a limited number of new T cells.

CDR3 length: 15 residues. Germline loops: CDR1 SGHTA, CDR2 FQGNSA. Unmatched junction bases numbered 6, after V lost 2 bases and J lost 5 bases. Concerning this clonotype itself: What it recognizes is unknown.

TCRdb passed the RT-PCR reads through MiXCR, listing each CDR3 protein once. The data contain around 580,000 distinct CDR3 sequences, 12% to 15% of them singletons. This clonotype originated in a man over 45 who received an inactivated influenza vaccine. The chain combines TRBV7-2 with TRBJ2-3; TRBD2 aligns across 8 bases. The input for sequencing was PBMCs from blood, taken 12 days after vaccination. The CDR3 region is CASSLTSGQLDTQYF. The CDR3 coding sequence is TGTGCCAGCAGCTTAACTAGCGGACAATTAGATACGCAGTATTTT.